This TCR beta chain was observed in a study of T-cell reconstitution after alpha-beta-depleted transplantation in children. This clonotype was detected many times. Relative to the germline gene, one junction end is altered; a read error may explain this. CDR3 length equals 14 residues. A library of TCRbeta sequences, prepared with unique molecular identifiers, was generated. TCRdb re-analysed the PCR reads in MiXCR, keeping a single row per CDR3 protein. The table lists about 600,000 distinct CDR3 sequences, 8% to 11% of them singletons. V usage is TRBV12-3 or TRBV12-4 and J usage is TRBJ2-7; 11 positions agree with TRBD2. The source material was PBMCs from the stem cell graft donor, sampled from the stem cell graft. The sequence was obtained from a human donor who donated a stem cell graft to a child with acute myeloid leukemia. The CDR3: CASSLAGGYYEQYF. The CDR3 coding sequence is TGTGCCAGCAGTCTAGCGGGAGGCTACTACGAGCAGTACTTC.